Following are 2 T cell receptor beta chains from one sample sequenced in a study of cytotoxic CD8 clonotypes in ibrutinib-treated CLL. The repertoire was sequenced with immunoSEQ multiplex PCR; TCRdb's copy has only in-frame clones and lacks some. The sample records some 29,000 clones, around three fifths being singletons. The specimen comprised PBMCs, sampled before ibrutinib treatment. All receptors derive from a human donor with chronic lymphocytic leukemia.

V and J are TRBV7-9 and TRBJ2-7, with no clear D. This CDR3 has 15 amino acids. Germline CDR1 reads SEHNR; CDR2 reads FQNEAQ (reference sequence). The ends were cut back, 4 bases at V and 4 bases at J, with 17 bases in the middle. The CDR3 region has the DNA TGTGCCAGCAGCTCCCTTAATTTCCCCCTATACGAGCAGTACTTC. It specifies CASSSLNFPLYEQYF.

The V call is TRBV9, the J call TRBJ2-3; 10 nucleotides match TRBD2. Germline assignment: CDR1 SGDLS and CDR2 YYNGEE. Unmatched junction bases numbered 2, after V lost 0 bases and J lost 4 bases. The CDR3 totals 15 residues. The CDR3 bases are TGTGCCAGCAGCGTAGGTCTAGCGGGAGCAGATACGCAGTATTTT. This translates into CASSVGLAGADTQYF.